The 15 T cell receptor beta chains presented below share a single source sample, sequenced in a study of blood T cell repertoires in COVID-19. The assay was immunoSEQ multiplex PCR, and TCRdb's table has in-frame clones only and misses some. The data contain over 200,000 clones, around 90% of them singletons. The material sequenced was PBMCs or T cells enriched from blood (not recorded which). The receptors come from a man between 25 and 39 years old who had recovered from COVID-19.

The J gene is TRBJ2-6, the V gene TRBV27; possibly TRBD1 for D (5 bases). The germline V gene has CDR1 MNHEY and CDR2 SMNVEV (reference sequence). V was pared by 4 bases and J by 3 bases, with 22 bases between. This CDR3 has 19 residues. This CDR3 is CASSSPLDRPSVGANVLTF. The CDR3 DNA reads as TGTGCCAGCAGTTCTCCTCTCGACAGACCTTCGGTTGGGGCCAACGTCCTGACTTTC.

This clone was detected many times. The rearrangement links TRBV23-1 to TRBJ2-7; possibly TRBD2 for D (7 bases). TRBV23-1 is placed among ORFs of uncertain function. The CDR3 contains 15 residues. V lost 0 bases to trimming and J lost 10 bases, with 19 bases between them. This CDR3 reads CASSQSGLGGDHQYF. The CDR3 DNA sequence: TGCGCCAGCAGTCAATCCGGTTTAGGGGGGGACCATCAGTACTTC.

J is TRBJ2-5 and V is TRBV5-1; 10 nucleotides line up with TRBD2. CDR1 and CDR2 from the germline V gene are SGHRS and YFSETQ. The CDR3 spans 20 residues. The V segment lost 4 bases and the J segment 5 bases; nucleotides outside the gene matches: 23. CDR3 nucleotides: TGCGCCAGCAGCGGAAAGCTGAGCGGGGGGGCCTGGACCAAAGGGGAGACCCAGTACTTC. It encodes CASSGKLSGGAWTKGETQYF.

V is TRBV2 and J is TRBJ1-2, with TRBD1 matching over 7 bases. CDR1 and CDR2 (germline): SNHLY, FYNNEI. The CDR3 consists of 14 residues. Losses at the gene ends were 6 bases for V and 7 bases for J; bases not matched to a gene: 11. For the CDR3, the DNA is TGTGCCAGCAGCACAGGGGCCCCGCTGCTTGGCTACACCTTC. This translates into CASSTGAPLLGYTF.

The chain joins TRBV2 to TRBJ2-1; no clear D. CDR1 and CDR2 (germline): SNHLY, FYNNEI. The V end lost 5 bases, the J end lost 15 bases, and 20 bases lay between the germline ends. The CDR3 length is 13 residues. CDR3 nucleotides: TGTGCCAGCAGTTTCGGTACAGAAGGTATTCTGTTCTTC. This codes for CASSFGTEGILFF.

The V call is TRBV7-3, the J call TRBJ2-2, with D perhaps TRBD1 (6 bases). Trimming took off 2 bases at V and 1 base at J, with 8 bases between the two ends. Germline V gene lookup returns CDR1 SGHTA and CDR2 FQGTGA. The CDR3 is 15 residues long. CDR3 region: CASSLSGQNTGELFF. CDR3 in DNA: TGTGCCAGCAGCTTATCGGGACAGAACACCGGGGAGCTGTTTTTT.

V usage is TRBV27 and J usage is TRBJ2-2; the D gene is possibly TRBD2 (6 bases). Germline CDR1 MNHEY, CDR2 SMNVEV (reference sequence). This CDR3 region has 15 residues. V was pared by 3 bases and J by 4 bases, with 12 bases between. The CDR3: CASSFSSVGTGELFF. In nucleotides, the CDR3 is TGTGCCAGCAGTTTTTCTAGCGTTGGCACCGGGGAGCTGTTTTTT.

The chain employs TRBV9 and TRBJ1-2, with 8 nucleotides matching TRBD1. Germline assignment: CDR1 SGDLS and CDR2 YYNGEE. This CDR3 contains 16 residues. The trim removed 2 bases at V and 7 bases at J, leaving 13 bases unmatched. CDR3: CASSVGTGGWNGGYTF. For the CDR3, the DNA is TGTGCCAGCAGCGTCGGGACAGGCGGTTGGAACGGTGGCTACACCTTC.

This clone was picked up a small number of times. This sequence joins TRBV18 and TRBJ1-1; perhaps TRBD1 as D (5 bases). The CDR3 has 14 residues. CDR1 is KGHSH, CDR2 LQKENI, per germline. Trimming pared 2 bases from V and 5 bases from J, leaving 12 bases between. The CDR3 reads CASSPIKGPTEAFF. In DNA, the CDR3 is TGTGCCAGCTCACCAATCAAGGGGCCTACTGAAGCTTTCTTT.

The rearrangement joins TRBV10-1 to TRBJ2-5; maybe TRBD1 (6 bases). V lost 7 bases and J 1 base, leaving 10 bases between the germline ends. The CDR3 runs to 13 residues. Germline values: CDR1 WNHNN, CDR2 SYGVQD (reference sequence). For the CDR3, the DNA is TGCGCCAGCAACGGACAGATCCAAGAGACCCAGTACTTC. Translation gives CASNGQIQETQYF.

V and J are TRBV5-8 and TRBJ1-2; 7 bases agree with TRBD1. Per the germline V gene, CDR1 is SGHTS and CDR2 is YDEGEE. The CDR3 is 14 residues long. Trimming cost V 3 bases and J 6 bases; bases outside gene matches: 8. The DNA of the CDR3 is TGTGCCAGCAGCTGGGGACAGAACCGACATGGCTACACCTTC. This translates into CASSWGQNRHGYTF.

The chain is built from TRBV25-1 and TRBJ2-2; D unresolved. Germline loops: CDR1 MGHDK, CDR2 SYGVNS. Trimming cost V 4 bases and J 6 bases, with 9 bases left between them. The CDR3 consists of 13 residues. The CDR3 DNA follows: TGTGCCAGCAGTGTATTAGTGGCCGGGGAGCTGTTTTTT. Protein: CASSVLVAGELFF.

This rearrangement joins TRBV7-2 to TRBJ2-7, with TRBD1 matching over 7 bases. After removal of 5 bases from V and 1 base from J, the junction contained 5 bases not matched to a gene. The CDR3 is 14 residues long. The V gene's germline CDR1 is SGHTA and CDR2 FQGNSA. DNA for the CDR3: TGTGCCAGCAGCGCCTACAGGGGTTCCTACGAGCAGTACTTC. Residues: CASSAYRGSYEQYF.

The chain links TRBV4-2 to TRBJ2-7; 9 bases agree with TRBD2. Germline lookup yields CDR1 LGHNA and CDR2 YNFKEQ. Germline trimming cut 0 bases from V and 2 bases from J; bases unmatched to any gene: 2. This CDR3 is 15 amino acids long. The CDR3 loop is CASSQDSSGAYEQYF. CDR3 DNA sequence: TGTGCCAGCAGCCAAGATTCTAGCGGGGCCTACGAGCAGTACTTC.

The chain employs TRBV25-1 and TRBJ2-2; D gene uncertain. V was clipped by 3 bases and J by 0 bases, with 8 bases between them. Per germline, CDR1 MGHDK and CDR2 SYGVNS. The CDR3 has 15 amino acids. CDR3 in amino acids: CASSDPGSNTGELFF. In DNA, the CDR3 is TGTGCCAGCAGTGATCCCGGTTCGAACACCGGGGAGCTGTTTTTT.